Below, 3 T cell receptor beta chains from the same sample are listed, as sequenced in a study of T cells in narcolepsy. Sequencing was performed with immunoSEQ multiplex PCR; in TCRdb, only in-frame clones are kept and a portion is missing. The sample consists of tens of thousands of clones, about four fifths of them appearing once. The sequenced material came from CD45RA- memory CD4+ T cells from PBMCs. Every receptor here comes from a human donor with narcolepsy.

The chain carries TRBV19 and TRBJ2-3; D not resolved. V was clipped by 3 bases and J by 3 bases, with 7 bases between them. The CDR3 is 13 amino acids. Looked up from germline, CDR1 is LNHDA and CDR2 is SQIVND (reference sequence). CDR3 in DNA: TGTGCCAGTAGTATCACCGGGACAGATACGCAGTATTTT. This codes for CASSITGTDTQYF. The entire variable domain, with the rest obtained from reference TRBV19 and TRBJ2-3, is as follows: DGGITQSPKYLFRKEGQNVTLSCEQNLNHDAMYWYRQDPGQGLRLIYYSQIVNDFQKGDIAEGYSVSREKKESFPLTVTSAQKNPTAFYLCASSITGTDTQYFGPGTRLTVL.

To note about this clone: This sample also contains other DNA sequences that code for the same CDR3. The V call is TRBV28, the J call TRBJ2-4; tentatively, D is TRBD1 (5 bases). V dropped 3 bases and J dropped 9 bases, with 12 bases sitting between them. The germline gives CDR1 MDHEN, CDR2 SYDVKM. CDR3 length: 13 amino acids. The CDR3 protein is CASSFGQGGIQYF. CDR3 DNA: TGTGCCAGCAGTTTTGGGCAGGGTGGCATTCAGTACTTC.

The chain links TRBV5-4 to TRBJ2-5; 12 bases line up with TRBD2. V lost 6 bases to trimming and J lost 2 bases; unmatched junction nucleotides: 8. In germline, CDR1 is SGHNT, CDR2 YYREEE (reference sequence). The CDR3 covers 16 residues. Here the CDR3 reads CASNFKTSGGQETQYF. In nucleotides, the CDR3 is TGTGCCAGCAATTTCAAGACTAGCGGGGGACAAGAGACCCAGTACTTC.